What follows are 8 T cell receptor beta chains derived from one specimen sequenced in a study of blood T cell repertoires in COVID-19. Only in-frame clones appear in the TCRdb table, and some are missing; sequencing was by immunoSEQ multiplex PCR. The data show about 150,000 clones, approximately 83% seen once. The specimen sequenced was peripheral blood. The receptors stem from a man in his 70s with acute or convalescent COVID-19.

The chain employs TRBV5-4 and TRBJ2-5; 7 bases map to TRBD1. CDR3 length: 13 residues. Germline values: CDR1 SGHNT, CDR2 YYREEE (reference sequence). V was clipped by 2 bases and J by 3 bases; unmatched bases: 1. Written as DNA, the CDR3 is TGTGCCAGCAGCTTACAGGGGAAAGAGACCCAGTACTTC. Protein product: CASSLQGKETQYF.

The rearrangement joins TRBV25-1 to TRBJ2-1; TRBD2 aligns across 7 bases. J lost 4 bases, V lost 5 bases, and 8 bases had no gene match. This CDR3 comprises 15 residues. CDR1 MGHDK and CDR2 SYGVNS come from the germline V gene. The CDR3 nucleotides are TGTGCCAGCAGTCCAGCGGGAAGAGATTACAATGAGCAGTTCTTC. Its protein is CASSPAGRDYNEQFF.

The sample holds one count of this clone. The chain recombines TRBV7-6 with TRBJ2-3, with 7 bases matching TRBD1. Trimming cost V 2 bases and J 2 bases; bases outside gene matches: 7. Germline V lookup: CDR1 SGHVS, CDR2 FNYEAQ. The CDR3 loop spans 16 amino acids. CDR3 protein: CASSLLTGSDTDTQYF. Written as DNA, the CDR3 is TGTGCCAGCAGCTTATTGACAGGGAGTGACACAGATACGCAGTATTTT.

The chain carries TRBV3-1 (or the pseudogene TRBV3-2) and TRBJ2-7; TRBD1 matches 8 bases. The CDR3 covers 15 residues. CDR1 is LGHDT and CDR2 is YNNKEL in the germline V gene (reference sequence). Trimming took 4 bases from V and 2 from J; bases not matched to a gene: 7. The CDR3 DNA sequence: TGTGCCAGCAGCCGACAGGGGTCGGGGACCTACGAGCAGTACTTC. This gives the protein CASSRQGSGTYEQYF.

The rearrangement links TRBV28 to TRBJ1-6; possible D gene TRBD1, 6 bases. Germline V gives CDR1 MDHEN, CDR2 SYDVKM. This CDR3 is 14 amino acids long. Deletions cut 6 bases from V and 4 bases from J, with 10 bases between. CDR3 residues: CASRPGQYNSPLHF. The CDR3 nucleotides read TGTGCCAGCAGACCGGGACAATATAATTCACCCCTCCACTTT.

The J gene is TRBJ1-1, the V gene TRBV7-2; no reliable D call. The CDR3 contains 14 residues. Looked up from germline, CDR1 is SGHTA and CDR2 is FQGNSA. V lost 1 base and J 3 bases, leaving 9 bases between the germline ends. The CDR3 DNA is TGTGCCAGCAGCTTAGAGAGGTGGGACACTGAAGCTTTCTTT. It specifies CASSLERWDTEAFF.

Note on this clone: At one boundary the junction diverges from the germline segment, which might be a read error. The J gene is TRBJ1-1, the V gene TRBV9, with TRBD1 matching 9 bases. CDR1 is SGDLS and CDR2 is YYNGEE in the germline V gene. There are 16 residues in the CDR3. CDR3 bases: TGTGCCAGCGGCGTACGACCGGGACAGGGAAACACTGAAGCTTTCTTT. It encodes CASGVRPGQGNTEAFF.

V gene TRBV19 combines with J gene TRBJ2-2, with 10 bases fitting TRBD2. This CDR3 has 17 amino acids. Germline V gives CDR1 LNHDA, CDR2 SQIVND (reference sequence). V was pared by 2 bases and J by 4 bases, with 7 bases of the junction left unmatched. The CDR3 sequence is CASSIRSGRALTGELFF. The CDR3 nucleotides are TGTGCCAGTAGTATACGGAGCGGGAGGGCCCTCACCGGGGAGCTGTTTTTT.